This T cell receptor beta chain was observed in a study of T cell responses to AZD1222 COVID-19 vaccine. Turning to the study itself: Pooled in the analysis were second doses at about 4 or about 12 weeks. Findings and caveats of the study: Baseline seropositivity characterized only a handful of AZD1222 recipients. Spike-specific TCR repertoires showed rising breadth and depth after two AZD1222 doses. In a largely white British group with more females than males, clonal diversity was possibly underestimated.

Concerning this clone: Its antigen is unknown.

Assay: immunoSEQ multiplex PCR; the TCRdb copy retains only in-frame clones and omits some. The sample holds 95,000 to 150,000 clones, roughly nine tenths seen once. The material sequenced was peripheral blood, taken on day 0 of AZD1222 vaccination. The source of this sequence is an adult in good health.

The CDR3 nucleotides are TGTGCCAGCAGTTACCCTCGGACTAGCGGGGGGTCCACAGATACGCAGTATTTT. Its translation: CASSYPRTSGGSTDTQYF. The J gene is TRBJ2-3, the V gene TRBV6-2 or TRBV6-3; 14 nucleotides line up with TRBD2. This CDR3 comprises 18 residues. Germline V CDR1 and CDR2: MNHEY, SVGEGT. V lost 2 bases, J lost 2 bases, and 6 bases stayed unmatched.